The clone carrying this TCR beta chain was seen only once. Trimming cost V 6 bases and J 4 bases, with 13 bases left between them. The CDR3 consists of 13 residues. This sample is drawn from a study of blood T cell repertoires in COVID-19. Study in general: COVID-19 samples from acute and convalescent phases originated in the United States, Italy and Spain. Nucleic acid was either cDNA or gDNA, and it came from T cells, B-cell-depleted T cells, or PBMCs.

Produced via immunoSEQ multiplex PCR; TCRdb's table is partial and in-frame only. The table includes about 500,000 clones, roughly 89% detected once. The rearrangement joins TRBV12-3 or TRBV12-4 to TRBJ2-7; D possibly corresponds to TRBD2 (5 bases). Sequenced input: peripheral blood. The source of this sequence is a man aged 18 to 35 with COVID-19, enrolled during active disease. CDR3 sequence reads: CASRLSGEYEQYF. CDR3 DNA: TGTGCCAGCAGGCTGAGTGGGGAGTACGAGCAGTACTTC.